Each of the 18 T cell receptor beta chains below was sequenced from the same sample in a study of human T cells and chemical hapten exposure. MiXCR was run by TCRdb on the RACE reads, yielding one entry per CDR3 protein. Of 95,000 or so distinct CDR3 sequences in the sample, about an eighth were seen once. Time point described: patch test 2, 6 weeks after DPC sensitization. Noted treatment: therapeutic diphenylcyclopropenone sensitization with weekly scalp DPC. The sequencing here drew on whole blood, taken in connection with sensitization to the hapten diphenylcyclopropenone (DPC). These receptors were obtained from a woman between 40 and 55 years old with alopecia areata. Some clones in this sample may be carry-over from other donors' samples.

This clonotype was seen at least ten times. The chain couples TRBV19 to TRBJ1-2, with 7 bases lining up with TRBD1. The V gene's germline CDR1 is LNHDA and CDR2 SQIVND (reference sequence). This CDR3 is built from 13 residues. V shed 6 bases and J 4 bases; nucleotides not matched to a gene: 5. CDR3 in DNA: TGTGCCAGTAGCATACAGGGGCCCTATGGCTACACCTTC. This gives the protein CASSIQGPYGYTF.

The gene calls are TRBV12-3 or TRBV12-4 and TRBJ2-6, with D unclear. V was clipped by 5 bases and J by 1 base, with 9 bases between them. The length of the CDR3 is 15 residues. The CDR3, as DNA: TGTGCCAGCAGTCTCATTTCGTCTGGGGCCAACGTCCTGACTTTC. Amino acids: CASSLISSGANVLTF.

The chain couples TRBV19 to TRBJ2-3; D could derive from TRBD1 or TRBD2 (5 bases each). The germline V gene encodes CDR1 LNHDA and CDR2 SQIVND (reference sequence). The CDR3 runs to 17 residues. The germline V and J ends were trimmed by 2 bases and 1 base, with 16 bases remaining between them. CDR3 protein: CASSITSGTLRTDTQYF. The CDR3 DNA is TGTGCCAGTAGTATAACATCCGGGACCCTACGCACAGATACGCAGTATTTT.

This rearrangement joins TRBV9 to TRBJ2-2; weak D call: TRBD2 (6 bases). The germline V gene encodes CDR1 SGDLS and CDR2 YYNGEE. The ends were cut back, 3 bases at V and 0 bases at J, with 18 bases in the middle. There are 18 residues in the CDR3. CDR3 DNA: TGTGCCAGCAGCGGGGACGGGGAGGACCGAGCGAACACCGGGGAGCTGTTTTTT. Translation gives CASSGDGEDRANTGELFF.

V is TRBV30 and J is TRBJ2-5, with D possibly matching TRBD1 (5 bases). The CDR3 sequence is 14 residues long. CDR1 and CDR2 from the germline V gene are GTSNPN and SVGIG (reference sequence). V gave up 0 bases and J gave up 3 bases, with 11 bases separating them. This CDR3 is CAWSVHSREETQYF. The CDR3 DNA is TGTGCCTGGAGTGTACATTCCAGGGAAGAGACCCAGTACTTC. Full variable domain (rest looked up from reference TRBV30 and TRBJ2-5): SQTIHQWPATLVQPVGSPLSLECTVEGTSNPNLYWYRQAAGRGLQLLFYSVGIGQISSEVPQNLSASRPQDRQFILSSKKLLLSDSGFYLCAWSVHSREETQYFGPGTRLLVL.

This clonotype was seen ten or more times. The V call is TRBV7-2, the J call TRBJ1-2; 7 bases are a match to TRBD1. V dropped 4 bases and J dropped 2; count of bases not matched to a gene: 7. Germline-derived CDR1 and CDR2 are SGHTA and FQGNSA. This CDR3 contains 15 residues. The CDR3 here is CASSSSGGMNYGYTF. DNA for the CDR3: TGTGCCAGCAGCTCTTCAGGGGGGATGAACTATGGCTACACCTTC.

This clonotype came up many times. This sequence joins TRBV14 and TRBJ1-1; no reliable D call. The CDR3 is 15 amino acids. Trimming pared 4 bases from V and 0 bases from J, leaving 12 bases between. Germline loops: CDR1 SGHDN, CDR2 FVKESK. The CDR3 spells CASSPRTAMNTEAFF. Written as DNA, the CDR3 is TGTGCCAGCAGCCCCCGGACGGCTATGAACACTGAAGCTTTCTTT.

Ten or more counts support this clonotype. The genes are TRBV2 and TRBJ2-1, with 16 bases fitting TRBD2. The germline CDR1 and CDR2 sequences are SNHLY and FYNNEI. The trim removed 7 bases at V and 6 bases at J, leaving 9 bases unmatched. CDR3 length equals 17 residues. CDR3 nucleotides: TGTGCCAGCACCTTCCCGGGACTAGCGGGGGGGCTCAATGAGCAGTTCTTC. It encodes CASTFPGLAGGLNEQFF. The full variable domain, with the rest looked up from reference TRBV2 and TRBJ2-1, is EPEVTQTPSHQVTQMGQEVILRCVPISNHLYFYWYRQILGQKVEFLVSFYNNEISEKSEIFDDQFSVERPDGSNFTLKIRSTKLEDSAMYFCASTFPGLAGGLNEQFFGPGTRLTVL.

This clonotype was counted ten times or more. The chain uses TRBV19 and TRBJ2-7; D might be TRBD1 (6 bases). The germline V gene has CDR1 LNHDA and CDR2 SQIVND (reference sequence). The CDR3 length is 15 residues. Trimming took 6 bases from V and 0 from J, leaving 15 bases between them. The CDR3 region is CASSPQGPSSYEQYF. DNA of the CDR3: TGTGCCAGTAGCCCACAGGGCCCTAGCTCCTACGAGCAGTACTTC.

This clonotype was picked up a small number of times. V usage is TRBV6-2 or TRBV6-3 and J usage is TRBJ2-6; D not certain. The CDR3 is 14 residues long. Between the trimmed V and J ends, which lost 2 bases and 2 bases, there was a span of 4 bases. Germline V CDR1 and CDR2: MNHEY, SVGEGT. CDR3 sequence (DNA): TGTGCCAGCAGTTACCTGCCTGGGGCCAACGTCCTGACTTTC. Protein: CASSYLPGANVLTF.

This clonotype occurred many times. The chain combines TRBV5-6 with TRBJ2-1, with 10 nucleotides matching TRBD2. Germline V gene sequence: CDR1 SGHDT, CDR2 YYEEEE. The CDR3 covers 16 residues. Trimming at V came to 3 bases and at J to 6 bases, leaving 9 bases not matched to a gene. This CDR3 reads CASSYTSGALINEQFF. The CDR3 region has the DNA TGTGCCAGCAGCTATACTAGCGGGGCTCTGATCAATGAGCAGTTCTTC. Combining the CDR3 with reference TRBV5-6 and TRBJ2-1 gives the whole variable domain DAGVTQSPTHLIKTRGQQVTLRCSPKSGHDTVSWYQQALGQGPQFIFQYYEEEERQRGNFPDRFSGHQFPNYSSELNVNALLLGDSALYLCASSYTSGALINEQFFGPGTRLTVL.

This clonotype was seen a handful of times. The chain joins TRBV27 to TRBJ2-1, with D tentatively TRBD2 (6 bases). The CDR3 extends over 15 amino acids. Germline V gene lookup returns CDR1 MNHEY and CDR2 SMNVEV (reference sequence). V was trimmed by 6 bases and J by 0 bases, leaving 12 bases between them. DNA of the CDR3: TGTGCCAGCAGCCGACTAGGCAGCTCCTACAATGAGCAGTTCTTC. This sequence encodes CASSRLGSSYNEQFF.

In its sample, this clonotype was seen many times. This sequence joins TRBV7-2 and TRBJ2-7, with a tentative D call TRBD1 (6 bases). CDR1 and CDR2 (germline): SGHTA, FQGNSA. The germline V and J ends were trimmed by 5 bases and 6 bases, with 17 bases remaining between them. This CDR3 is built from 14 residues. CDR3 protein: CASSQGHASGEQYF. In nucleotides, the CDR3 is TGTGCCAGCAGCCAGGGACACGCATCGGGCGAGCAGTACTTC.

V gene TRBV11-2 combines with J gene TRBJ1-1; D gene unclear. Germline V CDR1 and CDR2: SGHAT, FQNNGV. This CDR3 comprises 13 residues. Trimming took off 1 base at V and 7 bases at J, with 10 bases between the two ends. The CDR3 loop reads CASSLGVWGEAFF. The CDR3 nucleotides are TGTGCCAGCAGCTTAGGGGTCTGGGGTGAAGCTTTCTTT.

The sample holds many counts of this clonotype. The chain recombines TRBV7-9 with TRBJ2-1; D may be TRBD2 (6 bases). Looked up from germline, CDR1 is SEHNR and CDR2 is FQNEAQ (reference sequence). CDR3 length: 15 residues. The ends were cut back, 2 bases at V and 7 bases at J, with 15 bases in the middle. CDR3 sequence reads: CASSLLPAAGNEQFF. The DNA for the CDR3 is TGTGCCAGCAGCTTATTGCCTGCTGCGGGGAATGAGCAGTTCTTC. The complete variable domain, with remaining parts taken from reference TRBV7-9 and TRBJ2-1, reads DTGVSQNPRHKITKRGQNVTFRCDPISEHNRLYWYRQTLGQGPEFLTYFQNEAQLEKSRLLSDRFSAERPKGSFSTLEIQRTEQGDSAMYLCASSLLPAAGNEQFFGPGTRLTVL.

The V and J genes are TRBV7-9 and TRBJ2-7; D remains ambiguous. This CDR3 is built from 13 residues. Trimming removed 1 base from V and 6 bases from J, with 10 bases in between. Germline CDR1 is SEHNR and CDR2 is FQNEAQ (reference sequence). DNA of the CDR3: TGTGCCAGCAGCTTAGAAGGGTGGGGCGAGCAGTACTTC. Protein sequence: CASSLEGWGEQYF.

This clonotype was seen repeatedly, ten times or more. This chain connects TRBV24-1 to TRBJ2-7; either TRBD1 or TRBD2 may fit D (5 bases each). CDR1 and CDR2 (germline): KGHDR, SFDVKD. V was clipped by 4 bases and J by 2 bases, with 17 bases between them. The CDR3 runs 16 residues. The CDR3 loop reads CATSDSNRDGTYEQYF. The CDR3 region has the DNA TGTGCCACCAGTGACTCAAACCGGGACGGGACCTACGAGCAGTACTTC.

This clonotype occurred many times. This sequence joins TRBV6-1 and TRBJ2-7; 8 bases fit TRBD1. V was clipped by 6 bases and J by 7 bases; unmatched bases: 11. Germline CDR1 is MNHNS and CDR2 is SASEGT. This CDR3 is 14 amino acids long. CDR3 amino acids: CASSRTGLKGEQYF. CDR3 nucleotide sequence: TGTGCCAGCAGCAGGACAGGGTTGAAGGGGGAGCAGTACTTC.